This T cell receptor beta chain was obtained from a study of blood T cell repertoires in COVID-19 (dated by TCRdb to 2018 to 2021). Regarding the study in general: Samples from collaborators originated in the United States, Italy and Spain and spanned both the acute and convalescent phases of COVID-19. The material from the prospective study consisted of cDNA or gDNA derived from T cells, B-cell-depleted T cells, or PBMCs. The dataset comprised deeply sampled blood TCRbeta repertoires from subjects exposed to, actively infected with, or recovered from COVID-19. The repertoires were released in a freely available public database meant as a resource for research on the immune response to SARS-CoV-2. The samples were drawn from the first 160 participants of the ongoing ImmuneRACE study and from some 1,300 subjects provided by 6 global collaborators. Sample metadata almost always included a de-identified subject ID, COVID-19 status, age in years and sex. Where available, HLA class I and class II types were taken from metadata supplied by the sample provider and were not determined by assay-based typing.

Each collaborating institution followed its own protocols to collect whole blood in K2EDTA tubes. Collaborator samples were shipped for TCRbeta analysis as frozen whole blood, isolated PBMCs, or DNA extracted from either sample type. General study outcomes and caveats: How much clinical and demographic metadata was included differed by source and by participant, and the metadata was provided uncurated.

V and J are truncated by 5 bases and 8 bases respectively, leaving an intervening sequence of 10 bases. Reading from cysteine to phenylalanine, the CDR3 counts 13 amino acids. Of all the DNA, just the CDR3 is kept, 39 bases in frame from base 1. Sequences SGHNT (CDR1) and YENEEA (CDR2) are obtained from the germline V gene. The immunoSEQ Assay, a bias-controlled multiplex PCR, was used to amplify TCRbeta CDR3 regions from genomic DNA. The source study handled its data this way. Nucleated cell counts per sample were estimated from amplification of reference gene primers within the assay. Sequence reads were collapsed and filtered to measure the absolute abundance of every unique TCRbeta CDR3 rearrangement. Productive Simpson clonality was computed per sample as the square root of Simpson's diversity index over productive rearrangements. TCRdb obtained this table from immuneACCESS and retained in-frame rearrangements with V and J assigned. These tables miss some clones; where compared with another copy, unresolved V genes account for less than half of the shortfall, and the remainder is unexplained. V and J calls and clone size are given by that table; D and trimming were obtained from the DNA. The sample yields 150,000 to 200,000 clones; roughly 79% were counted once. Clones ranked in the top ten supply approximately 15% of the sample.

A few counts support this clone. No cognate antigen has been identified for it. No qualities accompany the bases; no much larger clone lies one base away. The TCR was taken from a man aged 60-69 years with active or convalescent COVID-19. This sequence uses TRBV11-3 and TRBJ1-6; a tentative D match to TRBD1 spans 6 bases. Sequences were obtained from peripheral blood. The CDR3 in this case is CASSPGQHSPLHF. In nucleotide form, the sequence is TGTGCCAGCAGCCCAGGACAGCATTCACCCCTCCACTTT.